These 24 T cell receptor beta chains share one sample of origin, sequenced in a study of a mutant IDH1 vaccine in newly diagnosed glioma. These receptors have no identified antigens. Documented time point: week 23, last vaccination. Every vaccination contained 300 ug of the mutant IDH1 20-mer peptide and was paired with topical imiquimod. TCRdb's copy holds only in-frame clones and misses some; the assay was immunoSEQ multiplex PCR. The sample shows some 26,000 clones, approximately 78% of them seen only once. Sequences were derived from PBMCs, sampled from a glioma patient whose treatment included an IDH1 peptide vaccine. These TCRs come from a woman aged 30 to 39 with glioma.

This clone was seen just once. The rearrangement joins TRBV6-5 to TRBJ1-6; D gene ambiguous. Germline loops: CDR1 MNHEY, CDR2 SVGAGI. CDR3 length: 12 residues. In DNA, the CDR3 is TGTGCGTCGGGGTCCTGGGATTCACCCCTCCACTTT. It translates to CASGSWDSPLHF.

V gene TRBV4-3 combines with J gene TRBJ1-4, with D hard to call. V was trimmed by 1 base and J by 0 bases, leaving 9 bases between them. Germline CDR1 reads LGHNA; CDR2 reads YSLEER. The CDR3 covers 16 residues. In DNA, the CDR3 is TGCGCCAGCAGCCAAGCCTCGTATGCAACTAATGAAAAACTGTTTTTT. This codes for CASSQASYATNEKLFF.

The J gene is TRBJ1-3, the V gene TRBV30, with D uncertain. Germline V gene data show CDR1 as GTSNPN and CDR2 as SVGIG (reference sequence). CDR3 length equals 14 residues. The V gene lost 5 bases and the J gene lost 0 bases, with 11 bases spanning the gap. CDR3 DNA: TGTGCCTGGGGCACCGGTACCTCTGGAAACACCATATATTTT. Amino acids: CAWGTGTSGNTIYF.

This clone has only one observation. The chain carries TRBV2 and TRBJ2-7; the match to TRBD2 covers 11 bases. The V and J ends lost 10 bases and 2 bases, in that order; junction bases with no gene match: 7. CDR3 length: 14 amino acids. Germline V gives CDR1 SNHLY, CDR2 FYNNEI. CDR3 loop: CATSGTSGPYEQYF. In DNA form, the CDR3 reads TGTGCCACCTCCGGGACTAGCGGCCCCTACGAGCAGTACTTC. The full variable domain, rest sourced from reference TRBV2 and TRBJ2-7, is EPEVTQTPSHQVTQMGQEVILRCVPISNHLYFYWYRQILGQKVEFLVSFYNNEISEKSEIFDDQFSVERPDGSNFTLKIRSTKLEDSAMYFCATSGTSGPYEQYFGPGTRLTVT.

This chain joins TRBV2 and TRBJ1-3; a possible D gene is TRBD1 (5 bases). Germline lookup yields CDR1 SNHLY and CDR2 FYNNEI. The CDR3 length is 18 residues. Trimming cost V 6 bases and J 0 bases, with 21 bases left between them. The CDR3 loop reads CASSSGTITSHSGNTIYF. CDR3 DNA sequence: TGTGCCAGCAGCTCCGGGACGATTACTTCTCACTCTGGAAACACCATATATTTT.

The chain combines TRBV11-1 with TRBJ1-6; no clear D. The CDR3 extends over 13 amino acids. Germline CDR1 SGHAT, CDR2 FQDESV (reference sequence). V shed 1 base and J shed 7 bases, with 5 bases lying between them. The CDR3 bases are TGTGCCAGCAGCTTAGTCGTAAATTCACCCCTCCACTTT. This codes for CASSLVVNSPLHF.

This chain joins TRBV20-1 and TRBJ2-1; weak D call: TRBD1 (6 bases). Germline CDR1 and CDR2: DFQATT and SNEGSKA (reference sequence). The length of the CDR3 is 11 residues. The V end lost 0 bases, the J end lost 12 bases, and 9 bases lay between the germline ends. Here the CDR3 reads CSARDRGTQFF. The CDR3 DNA follows: TGCAGTGCTAGAGATAGGGGGACGCAGTTCTTC.

The sample holds one count of this clone. The chain links TRBV18 to TRBJ1-4; no firm D call. This CDR3 has 13 residues. V lost 2 bases, J lost 6 bases, and 7 bases lay in between. Germline V gene data show CDR1 as KGHSH and CDR2 as LQKENI. The CDR3 region has the DNA TGTGCCAGCTCACCAAGTCGAGATGAAAAACTGTTTTTT. Translation: CASSPSRDEKLFF.

This clone is judged medium-sized. The V and J genes are TRBV7-2 and TRBJ2-5; TRBD2 agrees at 9 bases. CDR3 length equals 16 residues. The ends lost 1 base at V and 5 bases at J; junction bases unmatched: 8. Germline values: CDR1 SGHTA, CDR2 FQGNSA. The DNA of the CDR3 is TGTGCCAGCAGCTTAGTTGGCGGGGGGGTTCGGGAGACCCAGTACTTC. This translates into CASSLVGGGVRETQYF.

This sequence joins TRBV30 and TRBJ2-1; D is perhaps TRBD1 (5 bases). Trimming removed 2 bases at V and 5 bases at J, with 16 bases between. In germline, CDR1 is GTSNPN, CDR2 SVGIG (reference sequence). The CDR3 runs to 15 residues. The CDR3 here is CAWSKLGAADNEQFF. CDR3 DNA sequence: TGTGCCTGGAGTAAGTTAGGGGCGGCGGACAATGAGCAGTTCTTC.

The chain has TRBV5-4 and TRBJ2-3; possibly TRBD2 for D (5 bases). The germline CDR1 and CDR2 sequences are SGHNT and YYREEE (reference sequence). The CDR3 runs 15 residues. Trimming left V 4 bases short and J 2 bases short, with 14 bases between. CDR3 sequence: CASSGSRLHTDTQYF. The DNA for the CDR3 is TGTGCCAGCAGCGGTTCGCGACTACACACAGATACGCAGTATTTT.

The chain joins TRBV5-6 to TRBJ1-2, with 7 bases fitting TRBD1. The germline gives CDR1 SGHDT, CDR2 YYEEEE. The CDR3 is 15 amino acids. Trimming at V came to 4 bases and at J to 3 bases, leaving 9 bases not matched to a gene. CDR3 amino acids: CASSRTGTVDYGYTF. CDR3 coding DNA: TGTGCCAGCAGCCGAACAGGGACAGTTGACTATGGCTACACCTTC.

The rearrangement links TRBV2 to TRBJ1-5; 11 bases align to TRBD1. Trimming cost V 6 bases and J 5 bases; bases outside gene matches: 6. The germline CDR1 and CDR2 sequences are SNHLY and FYNNEI. The CDR3 loop spans 15 amino acids. CDR3: CASRPDRGPYQPQHF. CDR3 coding DNA: TGTGCCAGCAGACCGGACAGGGGGCCTTATCAGCCCCAGCATTTT. The full variable domain, in which reference TRBV2 and TRBJ1-5 provide the parts outside the CDR3, is EPEVTQTPSHQVTQMGQEVILRCVPISNHLYFYWYRQILGQKVEFLVSFYNNEISEKSEIFDDQFSVERPDGSNFTLKIRSTKLEDSAMYFCASRPDRGPYQPQHFGDGTRLSIL.

The chain is built from TRBV5-4 and TRBJ1-4; possible D gene TRBD1, 6 bases. Trimming left V 2 bases short and J 8 bases short, with 16 bases between. CDR3 length: 15 residues. Germline V CDR1 and CDR2: SGHNT, YYREEE (reference sequence). The CDR3 DNA sequence: TGTGCCAGCAGCTTTCGGGGGGCGCGGCAGGAAAAACTGTTTTTT. Translation gives CASSFRGARQEKLFF.

The V and J genes are TRBV7-2 and TRBJ2-7; 14 bases fit TRBD2. The V and J ends lost 5 bases and 2 bases, in that order; junction bases with no gene match: 8. The germline CDR1 and CDR2 sequences are SGHTA and FQGNSA. The CDR3 has 17 residues. CDR3 amino acids: CASSPGLAGGRAYEQYF. CDR3 sequence (DNA): TGTGCCAGCAGCCCCGGACTAGCGGGGGGTCGGGCCTACGAGCAGTACTTC.

This rearrangement joins TRBV6-5 to TRBJ2-7; no firm D call. V was clipped by 2 bases and J by 6 bases, with 11 bases between them. The CDR3 contains 13 residues. Germline CDR1 MNHEY, CDR2 SVGAGI. CDR3 protein: CASSYESASEQYF. The CDR3 nucleotides read TGTGCCAGCAGTTACGAATCCGCGAGCGAGCAGTACTTC.

The chain joins TRBV7-8 to TRBJ2-5; D is unresolved. This CDR3 has 13 amino acids. Germline CDR1 reads SGHVS; CDR2 reads FQNEAQ. Trimming left V 0 bases short and J 1 base short, with 3 bases between. The CDR3 is CASSLAVQETQYF. The DNA of the CDR3 is TGTGCCAGCAGCTTAGCCGTCCAAGAGACCCAGTACTTC.

The chain has TRBV5-4 and TRBJ1-1; a possible D gene is TRBD1 (6 bases). Trimming took 3 bases from V and 0 from J, leaving 12 bases between them. The CDR3 has 15 amino acids. Germline V gene sequence: CDR1 SGHNT, CDR2 YYREEE (reference sequence). CDR3 DNA sequence: TGTGCCAGCAGCTACGACAGGACCATGAACACTGAAGCTTTCTTT. Protein product: CASSYDRTMNTEAFF.

The count of this clone is one. V is TRBV29-1 and J is TRBJ1-2; no clear D gene. The V end lost 3 bases, the J end lost 4 bases, and 9 bases lay between the germline ends. CDR1 and CDR2 (germline): SQVTM, ANQGSEA. CDR3 size: 12 residues. CDR3 residues: CSVDMVFYGYTF. CDR3 DNA sequence: TGCAGCGTTGACATGGTTTTCTATGGCTACACCTTC.

The V call is TRBV19, the J call TRBJ1-1; a possible D gene is TRBD1 (6 bases). The germline V gene encodes CDR1 LNHDA and CDR2 SQIVND (reference sequence). Trimming left V 2 bases short and J 5 bases short, with 9 bases between. The CDR3 is made up of 13 amino acids. CDR3 nucleotide sequence: TGTGCCAGTAGTATAAAGGGGACAACTGAAGCTTTCTTT. Translating gives CASSIKGTTEAFF.

This rearrangement joins TRBV19 to TRBJ1-5; maybe TRBD1 (5 bases). Trimming removed 6 bases at V and 4 bases at J, with 10 bases between. This CDR3 spans 13 amino acids. From germline, CDR1 is LNHDA and CDR2 SQIVND (reference sequence). In DNA, the CDR3 is TGTGCCAGTAGCCATGGGGGGAATCAGCCCCAGCATTTT. Residues: CASSHGGNQPQHF.

The CDR3 bases are TGTGCCAGCAGTTACAGCGGGACAGACTCTGGAAACACCATATATTTT. The encoded protein is CASSYSGTDSGNTIYF. V gene TRBV6-6 combines with J gene TRBJ1-3; TRBD1 matches 7 bases. CDR3 size: 16 residues. CDR1 MNHNY and CDR2 SVGAGI come from the germline V gene (reference sequence). With V trimmed by 2 bases and J by 0 bases, 4 bases remained unmatched.

The chain recombines TRBV7-8 with TRBJ1-1; D possibly corresponds to TRBD1 (6 bases). CDR1 and CDR2 (germline): SGHVS, FQNEAQ. With 6 bases removed from V and 4 bases from J, the gap between germline ends came to 12 bases. This CDR3 is built from 13 residues. This CDR3 reads CASSLEGGTEAFF. CDR3 in DNA: TGTGCCAGCAGTTTGGAAGGGGGCACTGAAGCTTTCTTT.

CDR3 sequence (DNA): TGCGCCAGCAGCCAAGGCGGGACAGGCCTCCTCGAGCAGTACTTC. It translates to CASSQGGTGLLEQYF. This sequence joins TRBV4-3 and TRBJ2-7; TRBD1 matches 8 bases. The CDR3 is 15 amino acids. Germline CDR1 is LGHNA and CDR2 is YSLEER. Trimming at V came to 1 base and at J to 6 bases, leaving 8 bases not matched to a gene.